The 11 T cell receptor beta chains in this list originate from one sample, sequenced in a study of blood T cell repertoires in COVID-19 (dated by TCRdb to 2018 to 2020). Library generation was performed with the immunoSEQ multiplex PCR assay. The table was pulled from immuneACCESS by TCRdb, which kept in-frame rearrangements only. Such tables lose some clones; where checked, under half of the loss comes from unresolved V genes, and the rest has no known cause. Here the sample has about 76,000 clones; roughly 87% occur a single time. The ten largest make up approximately 8% of the sample. The sequenced sample consisted of peripheral blood. The receptor source for this set is a man aged 25-40 years with acute or convalescent COVID-19.

This clone was seen a single time. The genes are TRBV6-1 and TRBJ1-1; 7 positions match TRBD1. Germline CDR1 MNHNS, CDR2 SASEGT. V gave up 3 bases and J gave up 6 bases; unmatched junction bases: 7. This CDR3 has 14 residues. The CDR3 region has the DNA TGTGCCAGCAGTGAGGCAGGGGGTATGGCTGAAGCTTTCTTT. Translation: CASSEAGGMAEAFF.

J is TRBJ2-7 and V is TRBV6-5; no reliable D call. The CDR3 extends over 13 amino acids. CDR1 is MNHEY, CDR2 SVGAGI, per germline. Trimming pared 8 bases from V and 2 bases from J, leaving 13 bases between. CDR3 protein: CASQPALAYEQYF. The CDR3, as DNA: TGTGCCAGCCAGCCAGCCCTAGCCTACGAGCAGTACTTC.

The V call is TRBV7-9, the J call TRBJ1-2, with D uncertain. The CDR3 is 14 amino acids. Trimming shortened V by 1 base and J by 6 bases, and 12 bases separated the two germline ends. Germline values: CDR1 SEHNR, CDR2 FQNEAQ (reference sequence). This CDR3 reads CASSLGYMGHGYTF. CDR3 coding DNA: TGTGCCAGCAGCTTAGGTTATATGGGCCATGGCTACACCTTC.

V is TRBV21-1 and J is TRBJ1-5; the DNA was not used to check the table's D call, TRBD1. TRBV21-1 represents a pseudogene. The CDR3 contains 11 residues. CDR3 protein: CASSTSGVQHF. CDR3 nucleotide sequence: TGTGCCAGCAGCACTTCAGGGGTCCAGCATTTT.

The chain combines TRBV7-9 with TRBJ1-6; 8 positions match TRBD1. Germline CDR1 SEHNR, CDR2 FQNEAQ (reference sequence). The CDR3 covers 14 residues. V was clipped by 4 bases and J by 9 bases; unmatched bases: 5. The CDR3 sequence: CASSWTGRGSPLHF. The CDR3 nucleotides are TGTGCCAGCAGCTGGACAGGGAGAGGTTCACCCCTCCACTTT.

This chain connects TRBV4-1 to TRBJ2-4; D is unresolved. This CDR3 spans 14 amino acids. Per the germline V gene, CDR1 is MGHRA and CDR2 is YSYEKL. V was cut by 0 bases and J by 0 bases, with 3 bases left in between. The CDR3 loop reads CASSQDRAKNIQYF. The CDR3 DNA reads as TGCGCCAGCAGCCAAGACCGAGCCAAAAACATTCAGTACTTC.

This clone was found once. This chain links TRBV19 with TRBJ2-7, with TRBD2 matching 7 bases. CDR1 LNHDA and CDR2 SQIVND come from the germline V gene (reference sequence). This CDR3 region has 14 residues. J gave up 5 bases and V 7 bases, and 11 bases lay outside the gene matches. The DNA for the CDR3 is TGTGCCAGTAAAAGGGAGGGCCTGATGAACGAGCAGTACTTC. It specifies CASKREGLMNEQYF.

The chain combines TRBV10-2 with TRBJ2-2; the D gene is possibly TRBD1 (6 bases). Trimming stripped 6 bases from V and 11 bases from J, with 19 bases between. CDR1 and CDR2 (germline): WSHSY, SAAADI. This CDR3 comprises 14 residues. CDR3 loop: CASRLGQQQGELFF. The CDR3 nucleotides are TGCGCCAGCAGATTAGGACAGCAGCAGGGTGAGCTGTTTTTT.

This clone appeared a few times. The gene calls are TRBV3-1 (or the pseudogene TRBV3-2) and TRBJ1-3; 8 bases align to TRBD1. This CDR3 is 17 amino acids long. Germline CDR1 is LGHDT and CDR2 is YNNKEL (reference sequence). J was trimmed by 0 bases and V by 8 bases; bases with no gene match: 12. The chain's CDR3 is CASRPTRDRTSGNTIYF. The CDR3 DNA reads as TGTGCCAGCCGTCCCACCCGGGACAGGACCTCTGGAAACACCATATATTTT.

The chain uses TRBV4-1 and TRBJ2-2, with 7 bases that match TRBD2. The CDR3 totals 15 residues. Germline V gives CDR1 MGHRA, CDR2 YSYEKL. Trimming took 4 bases from V and 5 from J; bases not matched to a gene: 7. CDR3 DNA sequence: TGCGCCAGCAGCCCTGCCGGGGGGATGACCGGGGAGCTGTTTTTT. Translated, it gives CASSPAGGMTGELFF.

This sequence joins TRBV5-5 and TRBJ2-7, with D uncertain. This CDR3 contains 12 residues. Trimming removed 0 bases at V and 4 bases at J, with 5 bases between. Germline V gives CDR1 SGHKS, CDR2 YYEKEE (reference sequence). As DNA, the CDR3 is TGTGCCAGCAGCTTGGACATATACGAGCAGTACTTC. Translation: CASSLDIYEQYF.